This T cell receptor beta chain was recorded in a study of T-cell reconstitution after alpha-beta-depleted transplantation in children. Study-level findings and limits: Diversity of TCRbeta at day 60 was high in some patients, arising from surviving recipient T cells and thymic progenitors. By one year post-transplant, T-cell counts and diversity largely arose from T cells that were newly produced.

This clonotype was found many times. Its antigen is still unknown. Unique molecular identifiers were built into the TCRbeta library. TCRdb re-called the PCR reads through MiXCR, storing one row per CDR3 protein. Of nearly 250,000 distinct CDR3 sequences listed, 7.5% to 9.5% were seen once; the top ten hold 6.3%. V was pared by 3 bases and J by 3 bases, with 5 bases of the junction left unmatched. Germline CDR1 SEHNR, CDR2 FQNEAQ (reference sequence). The length of the CDR3 is 15 residues. The origin of this receptor is a male patient aged 10-17 years who had a stem cell transplant for acute lymphoblastic leukemia, so the T cells may come from the graft donor. The sample was PBMCs, mostly from graft donor cells, taken 180 days after TCRalphabeta/CD19-depleted stem cell transplant. V is TRBV7-9 and J is TRBJ1-2, with 9 bases matching TRBD1. CDR3 protein: CASSFDGTGYYGYTF. CDR3 nucleotide sequence: TGTGCCAGCAGCTTTGACGGGACAGGGTACTATGGCTACACCTTC.